The subject of this entry is one T cell receptor beta chain. The table lists this clonotype with many counts. What antigen it recognizes has not been identified. No much larger clonotype is one base removed from it; base qualities were not supplied. This specimen comes from a study of molecular identifiers for immune sequencing clone quantification (dated by TCRdb to between 2017 and 2018). Notes on the research overall: In a replicate experiment, RNA from roughly 20,000 or 100,000 naive CD8 T cells was split into five aliquots, four of which were sequenced. The study was a methods study using CD8 T cells to benchmark molecular-identifier clustering-based TCR repertoire sequencing (MIDCIRS) and TCR RNA copy counting. Summary of the overall study and its limitations: Without barcode sub-clustering, chimeric consensus sequences inflated TCR diversity; chimeras reached as high as 47%. A single cell's worth of spiked-in Jurkat TCR RNA was reported detectable even among under 1.1 million naive CD8 T cells. Highly expanded clone sizes could be underestimated because identical TCR molecules may share a barcode. Modeling estimated 2.5 to 3.5 recovered TCR RNA copies per cell, compared with about 10 by digital PCR, which implies roughly 27% capture efficiency. Naive libraries contained spiked-in Jurkat TCR RNA (approximately 10 copies' worth), which is not part of the donor repertoire. In CMV-specific effector cells, over 99% of molecules were held by clones above 20 RNA copies, whereas under 1% of molecules were held by such clones in naive cells.

Libraries of naive CD8 T cells were built from around 20,000 to 1,000,000 sorted cells, with 10%, 30% or 50% of the purified RNA used. Naive CD8 T cells, defined as CD8+CD4-CCR7+CD45RA+, were FACS-sorted into RLT Plus buffer on a BD FACSAria II. Detection sensitivity was tested by spiking Jurkat RNA equal to roughly nine TCR copies' worth into samples containing 20,000-1,000,000 naive CD8 T cells. CD8 T cells were enriched using RosetteSep CD8+ T Cell Enrichment Cocktail and Ficoll-Paque, and the enriched cells then underwent ACK red cell lysis. Receptor libraries were prepared by PCR. These reads were obtained on an Illumina HiSeq 4000. Bulk TCR libraries were made following a previously described method, with the TCR primers given in Table S5. The Qiagen AllPrep DNA/RNA kit was used to purify total RNA. Before any analysis, reads coming from multiple sequencing runs of the same library were combined into one pool. Processing in the source paper ran as follows. Reads were retained only if their TCR constant sequence matched exactly, and those retained reads were trimmed to 150 nt and grouped according to their 12-nt molecular barcodes. Reads in each barcode group were sub-clustered using a 15% Levenshtein threshold, and a quality-weighted consensus sequence was built for each RNA molecule. Non-functional sequences were filtered out, along with any lower-count sequence sitting one edit away from another sequence. On the basis of fitting two negative binomial distributions, barcode sub-clusters with fewer than 20% of the maximum read count were discarded. Using fastp at Q25 and MiXCR, TCRdb reprocessed the public reads and kept productive beta chains. Each record represents a unique CDR3 protein, reported with the most common genes and DNA among its rows. In this record, the V and J calls reflect TCRdb's handling and not the investigators' own analysis. This sample gives about 54,000 distinct CDR3 sequences in total; around 27% of them show up just once. The top ten clonotypes cover 1.5% to 2% of the sample.

The receptor was isolated from a human donor in good health. Some libraries in this study had Jurkat cell RNA spiked in. Sequenced input: naive CD8+ T cells from blood, with Jurkat cell RNA spiked in. Reading the label with the study, this specimen's cell subset or site is: FACS-sorted CD8+CD4-CCR7+CD45RA+ naive T cells.

CDR3 loop: CASSMDRSGANVLTF. The bases read TGTGCCAGTAGTATGGACAGATCTGGGGCCAACGTCCTGACTTTC. This receptor chain uses TRBV19 and TRBJ2-6; TRBD1 might be the D gene, on 6 matching bases. V is reduced by 3 bases and J by 1 base, leaving a spacing of 7 bases between them. Taken from cysteine to phenylalanine, the CDR3 has 15 residues. Only the CDR3 portion is preserved as DNA: 45 bases, with reading frame beginning at the first base. CDR1 and CDR2, looked up from the germline V gene (reference sequence), are LNHDA and SQIVND.